Sequencing of this TCR beta chain was carried out in a study of blood T cells in healthy people across ages. Whole-study results and caveats: Across the age range, TCR beta diversity per million T cells fell in a roughly linear way. Both naive CD4+ cell counts and diversity were greater in long-lived donors than in aged donors.

Concerning this clonotype itself: Its antigen remains unidentified.

Donors each provided about 9.5 milliliters of peripheral blood. Per the germline V gene, CDR1 is SGHRS and CDR2 is YFSETQ. The ends were cut back, 0 bases at V and 10 bases at J, with 8 bases in the middle. The CDR3 has 12 residues. A second about 6 to 12 cycle PCR used barcoded and J-beta primers. In TCRdb, the 5' RACE reads were re-called with MiXCR into one record per CDR3 protein. The sample includes hundreds of thousands of distinct CDR3 sequences, about 26% of them seen just once. The sample was also reused in another study, on T cells of mothers and their children. From that report: Thymic selection molds TCR recombination output in a comparable way in related and unrelated pairs.

The receptor was derived from a boy between 2 and 10 years old in good health. The sample was blood. This sequence joins TRBV5-1 and TRBJ2-1; the D gene is possibly TRBD2 (6 bases). The CDR3 spells CASSLVAGEQFF. In DNA form, the CDR3 reads TGCGCCAGCAGCTTGGTTGCGGGGGAGCAGTTCTTC.